This T cell receptor beta chain was captured in a study of blood T cell repertoires in COVID-19. On the study more broadly: The United States, Italy and Spain supplied acute and convalescent COVID-19 samples.

The CDR3 is made up of 12 amino acids. Germline CDR1 reads SGHAT; CDR2 reads FQNNGV. V dropped 3 bases and J dropped 4 bases, with 4 bases sitting between them. Profiled with immunoSEQ multiplex PCR; TCRdb holds only in-frame clones, not every one. The sample holds 180,000 or so clones, roughly 87% seen once. Sequenced: peripheral blood. The chain joins TRBV11-2 to TRBJ1-3; D remains ambiguous. The TCR was taken from a woman aged 45-59 years with acute or convalescent COVID-19. The CDR3: CASSFPGNTIYF. In DNA, the CDR3 is TGTGCCAGCAGCTTCCCGGGAAACACCATATATTTT.